A selection of T cell receptor beta chains follows, all from one sample in a study of shared clonotypes between healthy human individuals. Clones were read by immunoSEQ multiplex PCR, and TCRdb kept only the in-frame ones, dropping some. The profile covers millions of clones, with just over 90% appearing a single time and 0.39% taken by the ten largest. The sequenced sample consisted of naive CD4+ T cells from PBMCs. These receptors originate from a man in his late teens or twenties in good health. Some clones in this sample may be carry-over from other donors' samples. Each CDR3 is given with its conserved first and last residue. A D gene is named only where the DNA matches it firmly. Not every row has a clone size; where given, it reads once, few, many or a size class.

d_gene | j_gene | v_gene | abundance | len | CDR3nt | CDR3aa
NA | TRBJ1-3 | TRBV9 | NA | 16 | TGTGCCAGCAGCGCCGGACATGAGTACTCTGGAAACACCATATATTTT | CASSAGHEYSGNTIYF
NA | TRBJ2-7 | TRBV5-1 | NA | 15 | TGCGCCAGCAGCTTGGGGGGTATCGAAATCTACGAGCAGTACTTC | CASSLGGIEIYEQYF
NA | TRBJ1-2 | TRBV5-4 | NA | 13 | TGTGCCAGCAGGGCGGGAGCTGACAATGGCTACACCTTC | CASRAGADNGYTF
TRBD2 | TRBJ2-7 | TRBV11-2 | NA | 14 | TGTGCCAGCAGCTTAACGGGGGGGCTGGACCAACTAGACTTC | CASSLTGGLDQLDF
TRBD2 | TRBJ2-1 | TRBV7-8 | once | 16 | TGTGCCAGCAGCTCGGGACTAGCGGGCAGGGGGAGTGAGCAGTTCTTC | CASSSGLAGRGSEQFF
TRBD1 | TRBJ1-5 | TRBV18 | NA | 14 | TGTGCCAGCTCACCCCCAGGGGGCCTTCAGCCCCAGCATTTT | CASSPPGGLQPQHF
NA | TRBJ2-7 | TRBV7-3 | NA | 14 | TGTGCCAGCAGCTTATACAGGGCTCAAAGCGAGCAGTACTTC | CASSLYRAQSEQYF
NA | TRBJ2-1 | TRBV4-3 | NA | 16 | TGCGCCAGCAGCCAAGGTGGGGGCCGCTCCTACAATGAGCAGTTCTTC | CASSQGGGRSYNEQFF
NA | TRBJ1-2 | TRBV19 | once | 13 | TGTGCCAGTAGTGTCAGGGGTTCCCATGGCTACACCTTC | CASSVRGSHGYTF
NA | TRBJ2-1 | TRBV18 | once | 14 | TGTGCCAGCTCACCACCGGCCGGTACAATTGAGCAGTTCTTC | CASSPPAGTIEQFF
NA | TRBJ1-1 | TRBV7-2 | NA | 18 | TGTGCCAGCAGCCCGTTACAACCCCGAGGTGGGGGGAACACTGAAGCTTTCTTT | CASSPLQPRGGGNTEAFF
NA | TRBJ1-2 | TRBV10-3 | NA | 12 | TGTGCCATCAGTGAGTCGGATTATGGCTACACCTTC | CAISESDYGYTF
TRBD2 | TRBJ2-5 | TRBV4-2 | NA | 16 | TGTGCCAGCAGCCAAGATGCTAGCGGGGGCAGGGAGACCCAGTACTTC | CASSQDASGGRETQYF
TRBD1 | TRBJ2-7 | TRBV6-5 | NA | 13 | TGTGCCAGCAGGGGGACAGTTCTTCCCGAGCAGTACTTC | CASRGTVLPEQYF
NA | TRBJ1-3 | TRBV4-1 | NA | 16 | TGCGCCAGCAGCCCTCTCCATTCTATTTGGGGAAACACCATATATTTT | CASSPLHSIWGNTIYF
NA | TRBJ2-7 | TRBV2 | NA | 14 | TGTGCCAGCGCAAGGGACCGAAACTCCTACGAGCAGTACTTC | CASARDRNSYEQYF
NA | TRBJ2-3 | TRBV29-1 | NA | 14 | TGCAGCTCCTCTGGGGGCGGAGGCACAGATACGCAGTATTTT | CSSSGGGGTDTQYF
TRBD2 | TRBJ2-2 | TRBV4-1 | NA | 17 | TGCGCCAGCATCTCGACGGGGCTAGCGGAGAACACCGGGGAGCTGTTTTTT | CASISTGLAENTGELFF
NA | TRBJ2-7 | TRBV28 | once | 15 | TGTGCCAGCAGTTTATCAGGGGAGGGGAGCTACGAGCAGTACTTC | CASSLSGEGSYEQYF
TRBD1 | TRBJ2-7 | TRBV28 | NA | 16 | TGTGCCAGCAGTTCCTCCGGACAGGGAGTTACCTACGAGCAGTACTTC | CASSSSGQGVTYEQYF
TRBD1 | TRBJ2-7 | TRBV7-9 | NA | 15 | TGTGCCAGCAGCCAAACCGACAGGGGGGCCTACGAGCAGTACTTC | CASSQTDRGAYEQYF
NA | TRBJ2-3 | TRBV28 | NA | 14 | TGTGCCAGCAGATTAAGACTCTTCACAGATACGCAGTATTTT | CASRLRLFTDTQYF
NA | TRBJ2-7 | TRBV28 | NA | 14 | TGTGCCAGCAGTTTTGTCGGTCATACCTACGAGCAGTACTTC | CASSFVGHTYEQYF
TRBD1 | TRBJ2-5 | TRBV7-9 | NA | 17 | TGTGCCAGCAGCGTATATCCGGGACAGAAACACCAAGAGACCCAGTACTTC | CASSVYPGQKHQETQYF
TRBD1 | TRBJ1-4 | TRBV7-8 | NA | 16 | TGTGCCAGCCAAAGACAGGGGCGGGTAGCGGATGAAAAACTGTTTTTT | CASQRQGRVADEKLFF
TRBD2 | TRBJ2-1 | TRBV27 | NA | 13 | TGTGCCAGCCCGGAACTAGCGGACAATGAGCAGTTCTTC | CASPELADNEQFF
TRBD2 | TRBJ2-5 | TRBV5-1 | NA | 17 | TGCGCCAGCATCGAGGGTCCTAGCGGGAGTTATCAAGAGACCCAGTACTTC | CASIEGPSGSYQETQYF
NA | TRBJ2-3 | TRBV7-3 | once | 14 | TGTGCCAGCAGCTTAGGGGGTAGGGCAGATACGCAGTATTTT | CASSLGGRADTQYF